This T cell receptor (beta chain) is drawn from a study of T-cell reconstitution after alpha-beta-depleted transplantation in children. Whole-study findings and limits: The high TCRbeta diversity at day 60 in some patients came from surviving recipient T cells and thymic progenitors. Among T cells one year after transplant, newly produced cells accounted for most counts and diversity.

To note about this clonotype: Its target is not known.

There are 17 residues in the CDR3. The germline V and J ends were trimmed by 0 bases and 4 bases, with 20 bases remaining between them. From germline, CDR1 is SGHRS and CDR2 YFSETQ. This sample's TCRbeta library carried unique molecular identifier barcodes. TCRdb re-called the PCR reads through MiXCR, storing one row per CDR3 protein. The sample gives about 900,000 distinct CDR3 sequences, roughly 29% of which show up once; over 25% is in the top ten. The sample consisted of PBMCs, mostly from graft donor cells, taken 360 days after TCRalphabeta/CD19-depleted stem cell transplant. The clonotype comes from a boy under three years old who had a stem cell transplant for SCID, so the T cells may come from the graft donor. The rearrangement joins TRBV5-1 to TRBJ2-7; the D gene is possibly TRBD2 (7 bases). CDR3 amino acids: CASSLVAGASRKYEQYF. CDR3 nucleotide sequence: TGCGCCAGCAGCTTGGTTGCGGGGGCCTCTCGGAAATACGAGCAGTACTTC.